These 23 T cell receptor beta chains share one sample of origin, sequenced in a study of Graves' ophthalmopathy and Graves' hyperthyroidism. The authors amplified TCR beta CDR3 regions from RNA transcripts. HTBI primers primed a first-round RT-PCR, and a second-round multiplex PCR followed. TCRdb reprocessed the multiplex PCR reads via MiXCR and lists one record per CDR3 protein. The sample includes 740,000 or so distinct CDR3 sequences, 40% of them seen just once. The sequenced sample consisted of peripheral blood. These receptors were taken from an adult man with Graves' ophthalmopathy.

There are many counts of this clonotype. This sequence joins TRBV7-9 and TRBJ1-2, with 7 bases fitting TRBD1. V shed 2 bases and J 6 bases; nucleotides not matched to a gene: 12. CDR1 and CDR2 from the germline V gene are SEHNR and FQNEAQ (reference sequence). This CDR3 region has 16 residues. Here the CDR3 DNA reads TGTGCCAGCAGCTTATCTAGTAGGGGGCTGCGTGATGGCTACACCTTC. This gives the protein CASSLSSRGLRDGYTF.

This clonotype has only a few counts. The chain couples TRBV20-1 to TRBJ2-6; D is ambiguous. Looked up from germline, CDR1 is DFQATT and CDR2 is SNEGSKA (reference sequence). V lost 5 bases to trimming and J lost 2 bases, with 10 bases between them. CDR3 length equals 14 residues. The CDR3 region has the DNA TGCAGTGCTCCCGACCGGGCTGGGGCCAACGTCCTGACTTTC. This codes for CSAPDRAGANVLTF.

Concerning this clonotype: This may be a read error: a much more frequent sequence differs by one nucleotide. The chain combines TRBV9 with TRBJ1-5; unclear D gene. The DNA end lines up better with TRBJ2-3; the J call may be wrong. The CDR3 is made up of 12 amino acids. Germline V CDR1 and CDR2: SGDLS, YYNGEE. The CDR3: CASSVFGQPQYF. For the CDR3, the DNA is TGTGCCAGCAGCGTATTCGGTCAGCCCCAGTATTTT.

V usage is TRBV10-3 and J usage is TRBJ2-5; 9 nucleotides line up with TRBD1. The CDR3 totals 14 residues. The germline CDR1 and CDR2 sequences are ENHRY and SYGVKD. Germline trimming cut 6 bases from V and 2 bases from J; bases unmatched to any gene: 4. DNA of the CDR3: TGTGCCATCAGCCGGGGACAGGGACAAGAGACCCAGTACTTC. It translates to CAISRGQGQETQYF.

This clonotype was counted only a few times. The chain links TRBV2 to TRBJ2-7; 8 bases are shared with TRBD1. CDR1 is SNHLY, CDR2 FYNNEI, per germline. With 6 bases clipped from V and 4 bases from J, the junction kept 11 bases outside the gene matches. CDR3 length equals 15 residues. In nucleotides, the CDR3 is TGTGCCAGCAGGGATATACAGGGGGGAACTTACGAGCAGTACTTC. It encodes CASRDIQGGTYEQYF. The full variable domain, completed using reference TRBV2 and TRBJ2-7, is EPEVTQTPSHQVTQMGQEVILRCVPISNHLYFYWYRQILGQKVEFLVSFYNNEISEKSEIFDDQFSVERPDGSNFTLKIRSTKLEDSAMYFCASRDIQGGTYEQYFGPGTRLTVT.

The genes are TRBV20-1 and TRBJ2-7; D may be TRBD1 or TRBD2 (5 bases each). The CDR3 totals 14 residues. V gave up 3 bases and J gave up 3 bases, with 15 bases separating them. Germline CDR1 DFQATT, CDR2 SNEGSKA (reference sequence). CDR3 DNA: TGCAGTGCTAGCGGGGCAGCCGATGACTACGAGCAGTACTTC. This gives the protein CSASGAADDYEQYF.

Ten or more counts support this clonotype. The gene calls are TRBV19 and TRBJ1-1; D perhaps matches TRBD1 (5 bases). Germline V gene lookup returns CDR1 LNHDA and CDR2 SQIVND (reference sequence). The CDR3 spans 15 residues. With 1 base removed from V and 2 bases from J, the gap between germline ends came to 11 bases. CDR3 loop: CASSIVGGFNTEAFF. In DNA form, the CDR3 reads TGTGCCAGTAGTATAGTTGGGGGATTTAACACTGAAGCTTTCTTT.

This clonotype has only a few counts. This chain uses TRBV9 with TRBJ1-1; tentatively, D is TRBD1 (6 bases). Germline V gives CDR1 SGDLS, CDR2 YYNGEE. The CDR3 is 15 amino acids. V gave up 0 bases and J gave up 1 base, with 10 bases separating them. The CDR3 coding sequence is TGTGCCAGCAGCGTAGTCCAGGGGCAGAACACTGAAGCTTTCTTT. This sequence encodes CASSVVQGQNTEAFF.

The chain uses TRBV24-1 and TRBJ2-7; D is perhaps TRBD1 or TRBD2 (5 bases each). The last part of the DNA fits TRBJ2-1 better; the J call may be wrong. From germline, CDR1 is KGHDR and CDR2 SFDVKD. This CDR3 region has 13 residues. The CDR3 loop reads CATSDWGTSGQFF. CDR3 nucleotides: TGTGCCACCAGTGATTGGGGGACGTCCGGGCAGTTCTTC.

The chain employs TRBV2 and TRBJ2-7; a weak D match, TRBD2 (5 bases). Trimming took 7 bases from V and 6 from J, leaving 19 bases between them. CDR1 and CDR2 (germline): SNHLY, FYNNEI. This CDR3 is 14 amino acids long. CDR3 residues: CASKRSGRSGEQYF. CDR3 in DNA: TGTGCCAGCAAGAGGTCCGGGCGGAGCGGCGAGCAGTACTTC.

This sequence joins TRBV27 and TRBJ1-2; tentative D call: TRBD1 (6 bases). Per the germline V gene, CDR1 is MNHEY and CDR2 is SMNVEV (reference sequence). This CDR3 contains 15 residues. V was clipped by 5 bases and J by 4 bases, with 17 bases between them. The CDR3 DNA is TGTGCCAGCAGTCCTCGTAATAGGGACACCTATGGCTACACCTTC. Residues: CASSPRNRDTYGYTF.

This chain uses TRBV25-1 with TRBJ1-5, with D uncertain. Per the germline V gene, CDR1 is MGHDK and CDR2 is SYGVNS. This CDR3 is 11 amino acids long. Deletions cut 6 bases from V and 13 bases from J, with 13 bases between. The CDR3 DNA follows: TGTGCCAGCAGCCCCTCCCCGGATCAGCATTTT. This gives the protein CASSPSPDQHF.

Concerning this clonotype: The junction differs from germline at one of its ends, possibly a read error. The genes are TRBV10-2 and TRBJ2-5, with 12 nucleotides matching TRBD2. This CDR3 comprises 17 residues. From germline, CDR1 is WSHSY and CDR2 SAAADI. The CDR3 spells CTSSEMLAGGPRETQYF. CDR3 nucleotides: TGCACCAGCAGTGAGATGCTAGCGGGAGGGCCTCGAGAGACCCAGTACTTC.

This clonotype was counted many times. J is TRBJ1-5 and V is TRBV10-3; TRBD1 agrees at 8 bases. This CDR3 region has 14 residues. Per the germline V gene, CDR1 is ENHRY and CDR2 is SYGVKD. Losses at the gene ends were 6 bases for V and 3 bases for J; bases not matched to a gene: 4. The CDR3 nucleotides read TGTGCCATCAGCGGGGACAGGAACAATCAGCCCCAGCATTTT. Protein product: CAISGDRNNQPQHF.

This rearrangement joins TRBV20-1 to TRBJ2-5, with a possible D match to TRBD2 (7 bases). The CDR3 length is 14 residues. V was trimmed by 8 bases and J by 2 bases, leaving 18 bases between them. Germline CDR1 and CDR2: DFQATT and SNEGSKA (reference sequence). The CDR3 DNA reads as TGCAGTACACTAAAGGGGGGGAGGCAAGAGACCCAGTACTTC. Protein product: CSTLKGGRQETQYF.

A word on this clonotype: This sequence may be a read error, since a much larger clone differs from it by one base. The CDR3 coding sequence is TGTGCCAGCAGGGATGTGGTGGGCGGGAATCAGCCCCAGCATTTT. Its protein is CASRDVVGGNQPQHF. J is TRBJ1-5 and V is TRBV24-1; possible D gene TRBD1, 5 bases. The CDR3 totals 15 residues. In germline, CDR1 is KGHDR, CDR2 SFDVKD. Trimming shortened V by 11 bases and J by 4 bases, and 20 bases separated the two germline ends.

CDR3 region: CASSSTGNEPQHF. In nucleotides, the CDR3 is TGTGCCAGCAGTTCGACAGGGAATGAGCCCCAGCATTTT. The V and J genes are TRBV25-1 and TRBJ1-5; 7 bases are a match to TRBD1. Germline V gene lookup returns CDR1 MGHDK and CDR2 SYGVNS. The CDR3 length is 13 residues. J gave up 8 bases and V 5 bases, and 6 bases lay outside the gene matches.

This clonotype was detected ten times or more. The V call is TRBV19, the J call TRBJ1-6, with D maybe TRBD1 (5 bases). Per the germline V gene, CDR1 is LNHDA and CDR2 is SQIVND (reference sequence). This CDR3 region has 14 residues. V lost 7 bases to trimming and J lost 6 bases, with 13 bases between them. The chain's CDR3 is CASNWGGPNSPLHF. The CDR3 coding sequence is TGTGCCAGTAACTGGGGCGGCCCTAATTCACCCCTCCACTTT.

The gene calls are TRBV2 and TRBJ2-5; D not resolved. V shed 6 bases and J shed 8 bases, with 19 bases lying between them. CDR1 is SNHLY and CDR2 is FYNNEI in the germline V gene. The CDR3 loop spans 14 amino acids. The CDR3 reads CASSDGKTKKTQYF. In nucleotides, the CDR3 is TGTGCCAGCAGCGATGGGAAAACCAAGAAAACCCAGTACTTC.

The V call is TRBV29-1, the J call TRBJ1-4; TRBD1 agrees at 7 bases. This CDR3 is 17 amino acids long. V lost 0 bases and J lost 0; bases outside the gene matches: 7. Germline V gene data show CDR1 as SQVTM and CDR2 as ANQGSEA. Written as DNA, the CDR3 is TGCAGCGTTGAAGATCTCAGGGACAGTACAACTAATGAAAAACTGTTTTTT. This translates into CSVEDLRDSTTNEKLFF.

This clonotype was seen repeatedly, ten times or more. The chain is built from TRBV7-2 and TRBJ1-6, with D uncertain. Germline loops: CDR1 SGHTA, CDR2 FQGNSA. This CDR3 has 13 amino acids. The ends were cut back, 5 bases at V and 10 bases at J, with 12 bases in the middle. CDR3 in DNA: TGTGCCAGCAGCCTAGACGTGGGATCACCCCTCCACTTT. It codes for CASSLDVGSPLHF.

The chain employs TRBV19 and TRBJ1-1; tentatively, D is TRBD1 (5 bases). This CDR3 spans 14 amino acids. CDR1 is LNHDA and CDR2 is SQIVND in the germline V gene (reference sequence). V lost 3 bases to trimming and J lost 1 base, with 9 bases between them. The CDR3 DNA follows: TGTGCCAGTAGTATTTCTACAGGGAACACTGAAGCTTTCTTT. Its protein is CASSISTGNTEAFF.

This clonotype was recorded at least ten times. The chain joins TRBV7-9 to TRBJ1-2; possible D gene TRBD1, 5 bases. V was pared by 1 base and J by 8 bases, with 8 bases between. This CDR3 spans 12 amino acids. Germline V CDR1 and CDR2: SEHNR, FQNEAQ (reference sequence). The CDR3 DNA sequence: TGTGCCAGCAGCTTAGGGGGGAAAGGCTACACCTTC. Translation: CASSLGGKGYTF.